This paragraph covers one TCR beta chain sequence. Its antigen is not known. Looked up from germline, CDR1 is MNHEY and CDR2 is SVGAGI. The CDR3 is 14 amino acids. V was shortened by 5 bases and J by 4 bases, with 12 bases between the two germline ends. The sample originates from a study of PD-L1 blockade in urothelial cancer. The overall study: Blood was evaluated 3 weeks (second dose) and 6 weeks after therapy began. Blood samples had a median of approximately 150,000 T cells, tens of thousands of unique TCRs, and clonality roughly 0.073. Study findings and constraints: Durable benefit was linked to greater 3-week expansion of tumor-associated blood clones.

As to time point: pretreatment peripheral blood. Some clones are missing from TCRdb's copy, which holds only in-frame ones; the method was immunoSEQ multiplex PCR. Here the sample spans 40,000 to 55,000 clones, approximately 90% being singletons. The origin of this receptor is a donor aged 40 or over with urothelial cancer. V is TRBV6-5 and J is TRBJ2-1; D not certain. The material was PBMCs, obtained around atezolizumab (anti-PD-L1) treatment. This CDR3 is CASSTPRVYNEQFF. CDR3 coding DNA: TGTGCCAGCAGTACCCCCCGCGTTTACAATGAGCAGTTCTTC.